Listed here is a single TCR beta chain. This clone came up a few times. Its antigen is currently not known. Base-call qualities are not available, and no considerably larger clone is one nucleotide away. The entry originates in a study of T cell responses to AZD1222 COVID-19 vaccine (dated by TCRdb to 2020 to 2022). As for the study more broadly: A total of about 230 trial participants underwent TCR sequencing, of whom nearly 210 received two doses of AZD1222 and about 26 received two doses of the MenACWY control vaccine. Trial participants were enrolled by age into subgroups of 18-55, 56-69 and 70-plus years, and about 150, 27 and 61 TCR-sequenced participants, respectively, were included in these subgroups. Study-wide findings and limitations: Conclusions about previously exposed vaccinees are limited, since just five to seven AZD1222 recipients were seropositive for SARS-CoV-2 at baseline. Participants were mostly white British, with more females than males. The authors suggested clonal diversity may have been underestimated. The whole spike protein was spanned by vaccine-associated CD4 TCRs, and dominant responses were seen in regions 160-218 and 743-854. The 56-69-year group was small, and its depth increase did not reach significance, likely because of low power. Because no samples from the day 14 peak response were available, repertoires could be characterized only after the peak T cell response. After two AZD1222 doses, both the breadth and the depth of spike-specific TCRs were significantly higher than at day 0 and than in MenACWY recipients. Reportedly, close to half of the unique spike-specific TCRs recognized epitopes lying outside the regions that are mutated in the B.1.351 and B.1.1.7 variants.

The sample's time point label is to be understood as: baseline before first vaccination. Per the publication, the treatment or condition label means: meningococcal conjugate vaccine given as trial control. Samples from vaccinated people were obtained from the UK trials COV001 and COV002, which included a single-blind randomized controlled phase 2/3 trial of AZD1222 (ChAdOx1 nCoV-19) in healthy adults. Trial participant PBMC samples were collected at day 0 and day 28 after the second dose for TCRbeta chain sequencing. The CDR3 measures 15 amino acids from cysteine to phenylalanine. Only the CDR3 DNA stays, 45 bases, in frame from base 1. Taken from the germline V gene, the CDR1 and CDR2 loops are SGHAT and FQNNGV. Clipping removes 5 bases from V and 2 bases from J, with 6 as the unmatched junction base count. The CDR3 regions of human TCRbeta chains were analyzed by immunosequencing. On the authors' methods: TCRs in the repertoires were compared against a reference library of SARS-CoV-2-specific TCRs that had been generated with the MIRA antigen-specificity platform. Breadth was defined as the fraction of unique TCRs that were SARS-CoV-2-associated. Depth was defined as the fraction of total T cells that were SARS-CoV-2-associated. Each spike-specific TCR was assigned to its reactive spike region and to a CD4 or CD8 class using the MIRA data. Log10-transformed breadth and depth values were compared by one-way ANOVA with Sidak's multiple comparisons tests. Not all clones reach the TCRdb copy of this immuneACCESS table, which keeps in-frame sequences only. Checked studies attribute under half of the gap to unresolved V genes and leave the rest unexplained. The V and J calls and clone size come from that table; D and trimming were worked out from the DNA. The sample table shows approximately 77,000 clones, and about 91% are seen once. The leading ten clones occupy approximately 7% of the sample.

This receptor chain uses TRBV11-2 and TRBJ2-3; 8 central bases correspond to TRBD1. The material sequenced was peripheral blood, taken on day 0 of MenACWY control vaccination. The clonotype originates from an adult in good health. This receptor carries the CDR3 CASSLQGGNTDTQYF. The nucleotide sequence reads TGTGCCAGCAGCCTACAGGGGGGCAACACAGATACGCAGTATTTT.